A single sample is the source of the 22 T cell receptor beta chains below, sequenced in a study of cytomegalovirus exposure and HLA in healthy donors. The PCR had 60 Vbeta and 13 Jbeta primers. Generated by immunoSEQ multiplex PCR, the TCRdb table keeps only in-frame clones and is missing some. The sample lists about 89,000 clones, 70% to 80% seen once, with more than 3.5% in the top ten. Sequencing was done on a sample of PBMCs. All receptors derive from a man in his thirties or forties in good health and CMV-seronegative.

This clone is a singleton in its sample. The J gene is TRBJ2-2, the V gene TRBV5-1; tentative D call: TRBD1 (6 bases). Per germline, CDR1 SGHRS and CDR2 YFSETQ. The CDR3 length is 16 residues. V gave up 0 bases and J gave up 5 bases, with 14 bases separating them. The CDR3, as DNA: TGCGCCAGCAGCTTGGCCGCAGGGGTGGTTACCGGGGAGCTGTTTTTT. This translates into CASSLAAGVVTGELFF.

The V gene is TRBV5-1, the J gene TRBJ2-7, with D perhaps TRBD1 (5 bases). The CDR3 has 12 amino acids. Trimming pared 4 bases from V and 3 bases from J, leaving 8 bases between. Germline CDR1 reads SGHRS; CDR2 reads YFSETQ. CDR3 DNA sequence: TGCGCCAGCAGCCCTGACAGCTACGAGCAGTACTTC. Protein: CASSPDSYEQYF.

This clone was detected only a few times. The chain links TRBV19 to TRBJ2-7; 7 bases are shared with TRBD2. The V gene's germline CDR1 is LNHDA and CDR2 SQIVND (reference sequence). This CDR3 has 12 amino acids. V shed 8 bases and J 4 bases; nucleotides not matched to a gene: 5. The CDR3 reads CASRAGPYEQYF. CDR3 bases: TGTGCCAGTCGAGCGGGACCGTACGAGCAGTACTTC.

The CDR3: CASSSGHGTGGSGTEAFF. The CDR3 nucleotides read TGCGCCAGCAGCTCCGGGCACGGGACAGGGGGTTCAGGGACTGAAGCTTTCTTT. The V call is TRBV5-1, the J call TRBJ1-1; the match to TRBD1 covers 11 bases. Germline-derived CDR1 and CDR2 are SGHRS and YFSETQ. The trim removed 3 bases at V and 5 bases at J, leaving 15 bases unmatched. The CDR3 totals 18 residues.

The chain uses TRBV5-5 and TRBJ1-5, with unresolved D. The CDR3 is 14 residues long. The V end was cut by 0 bases, the J end by 6 bases, with 10 bases between. Looked up from germline, CDR1 is SGHKS and CDR2 is YYEKEE (reference sequence). The CDR3 protein is CASSLGMGGQPQHF. In DNA, the CDR3 is TGTGCCAGCAGCTTGGGTATGGGAGGTCAGCCCCAGCATTTT. Using reference TRBV5-5 and TRBJ1-5 for the parts outside the CDR3, the full variable domain is DAGVTQSPTHLIKTRGQQVTLRCSPISGHKSVSWYQQVLGQGPQFIFQYYEKEERGRGNFPDRFSARQFPNYSSELNVNALLLGDSALYLCASSLGMGGQPQHFGDGTRLSIL.

The V gene is TRBV6-5, the J gene TRBJ2-7, with TRBD1 identical over 9 bases. Germline-derived CDR1 and CDR2 are MNHEY and SVGAGI. This CDR3 is built from 15 residues. V shed 0 bases and J 6 bases; nucleotides not matched to a gene: 6. For the CDR3, the DNA is TGTGCCAGCAGTTACTCGACAGGGGGGGTCCGCGAGCAGTACTTC. Residues: CASSYSTGGVREQYF.

Only a few counts were recorded for this clone. DNA for the CDR3: TGTGCCAGCAGTTACGACAGATCCTATAATTCACCCCTCCACTTT. Its protein product is CASSYDRSYNSPLHF. This sequence joins TRBV6-5 and TRBJ1-6, with a possible D match to TRBD1 (5 bases). CDR3 length: 15 amino acids. V dropped 2 bases and J dropped 1 base, with 6 bases sitting between them. The V gene's germline CDR1 is MNHEY and CDR2 SVGAGI.

The chain couples TRBV6-1 to TRBJ2-2; no reliable D call. V was clipped by 7 bases and J by 3 bases, with 12 bases between them. Germline V gene data show CDR1 as MNHNS and CDR2 as SASEGT. The length of the CDR3 is 14 residues. CDR3 DNA sequence: TGTGCCAGCACCCTACAAAGCGACACCGGGGAGCTGTTTTTT. Its translation is CASTLQSDTGELFF.

This clone was seen a handful of times. The rearrangement uses TRBV2 and TRBJ1-5, with 7 bases aligning to TRBD1. The CDR3 runs 15 residues. Germline trimming cut 6 bases from V and 1 base from J; bases unmatched to any gene: 6. Germline values: CDR1 SNHLY, CDR2 FYNNEI. The CDR3 spells CASRSDRVSNQPQHF. CDR3 nucleotides: TGTGCCAGCAGATCCGACAGGGTCAGCAATCAGCCCCAGCATTTT. The full variable domain, completed using reference TRBV2 and TRBJ1-5, is EPEVTQTPSHQVTQMGQEVILRCVPISNHLYFYWYRQILGQKVEFLVSFYNNEISEKSEIFDDQFSVERPDGSNFTLKIRSTKLEDSAMYFCASRSDRVSNQPQHFGDGTRLSIL.

This clone appeared a few times. CDR3 in DNA: TGTGCCAGCAGCTTAACTGGACCAGGGACCGGGGAGCTGTTTTTT. It yields the protein CASSLTGPGTGELFF. The chain is built from TRBV7-6 and TRBJ2-2, with a possible D match to TRBD1 (5 bases). Germline CDR1 SGHVS, CDR2 FNYEAQ. With 2 bases removed from V and 5 bases from J, the gap between germline ends came to 12 bases. The CDR3 has 15 amino acids.

This chain uses TRBV6-6 with TRBJ2-5, with unresolved D. This CDR3 is built from 12 residues. V was cut by 0 bases and J by 5 bases, with 4 bases left in between. Germline CDR1 and CDR2: MNHNY and SVGAGI (reference sequence). The CDR3 sequence: CASSYSSETQYF. The CDR3 DNA reads TGTGCCAGCAGTTACTCGTCTGAGACCCAGTACTTC.

The gene calls are TRBV5-1 and TRBJ2-1, with TRBD2 identical over 13 bases. The CDR3 is made up of 17 amino acids. The germline CDR1 and CDR2 sequences are SGHRS and YFSETQ. Trimming at V came to 3 bases and at J to 0 bases, leaving 3 bases not matched to a gene. The CDR3: CASSWRTSGSSYNEQFF. The CDR3 bases are TGCGCCAGCAGCTGGAGGACTAGCGGGAGCTCCTACAATGAGCAGTTCTTC.

V and J are TRBV19 and TRBJ1-1, with D maybe TRBD1 (6 bases). CDR1 and CDR2 from the germline V gene are LNHDA and SQIVND (reference sequence). This CDR3 spans 14 amino acids. Trimming took off 7 bases at V and 4 bases at J, with 16 bases between the two ends. The CDR3 DNA sequence: TGTGCCAGTAAAGCCCCCAGGGGCGGCACTGAAGCTTTCTTT. Translating gives CASKAPRGGTEAFF.

This clone has only a few counts. CDR3 sequence: CASTGLSNQETQYF. CDR3 DNA sequence: TGTGCCAGCACCGGTCTATCGAACCAAGAGACCCAGTACTTC. The chain employs TRBV7-9 and TRBJ2-5; no firm D call. V lost 7 bases and J lost 0, with 12 bases in between. The CDR3 runs to 14 residues. Per the germline V gene, CDR1 is SEHNR and CDR2 is FQNEAQ (reference sequence).

The V call is TRBV18, the J call TRBJ2-5; 9 positions agree with TRBD1. V was clipped by 8 bases and J by 2 bases; unmatched bases: 9. CDR1 and CDR2 from the germline V gene are KGHSH and LQKENI. The CDR3 has 15 amino acids. The CDR3 DNA sequence: TGTGCCAGCACCTATTCGACAGGGGGACAAGAGACCCAGTACTTC. Translated: CASTYSTGGQETQYF.

The V gene is TRBV6-6, the J gene TRBJ1-5; D is uncertain. V lost 5 bases and J lost 0, with 14 bases in between. There are 16 residues in the CDR3. The germline gives CDR1 MNHNY, CDR2 SVGAGI (reference sequence). The CDR3 nucleotides are TGTGCCAGCAGTCCCCCCCAGACTATTAGCAATCAGCCCCAGCATTTT. This sequence encodes CASSPPQTISNQPQHF.

This clone was observed a handful of times. This chain connects TRBV28 to TRBJ2-7, with D maybe TRBD1 (6 bases). Trimming took off 7 bases at V and 6 bases at J, with 22 bases between the two ends. The V gene's germline CDR1 is MDHEN and CDR2 SYDVKM. CDR3 size: 15 residues. CDR3 residues: CASKVGEQGMSEQYF. The CDR3 DNA sequence: TGTGCCAGCAAGGTGGGGGAACAGGGAATGAGCGAGCAGTACTTC. The complete variable domain, with remaining parts taken from reference TRBV28 and TRBJ2-7, reads DVKVTQSSRYLVKRTGEKVFLECVQDMDHENMFWYRQDPGLGLRLIYFSYDVKMKEKGDIPEGYSVSREKKERFSLILESASTNQTSMYLCASKVGEQGMSEQYFGPGTRLTVT.

This rearrangement joins TRBV5-1 to TRBJ2-3; 15 positions match TRBD2. CDR1 is SGHRS, CDR2 YFSETQ, per germline. The CDR3 spans 16 residues. V trimming: 4 bases; J trimming: 5 bases; junction bases outside the gene matches: 5. This CDR3 is CASSIGLAGGRDTQYF. The CDR3 DNA follows: TGCGCCAGCAGCATCGGACTAGCGGGAGGGCGAGATACGCAGTATTTT.

CDR3 coding DNA: TGTGCCAGCAGCCAAGACCCCGGAGCCGAGCAGTACTTC. Its protein is CASSQDPGAEQYF. The chain links TRBV14 to TRBJ2-7; D unresolved. Germline CDR1 reads SGHDN; CDR2 reads FVKESK. Trimming took off 0 bases at V and 6 bases at J, with 9 bases between the two ends. The CDR3 sequence is 13 residues long.

CDR3 in amino acids: CASSPRGGSYEQYF. The CDR3 bases are TGTGCCAGCAGCCCCCGAGGCGGCTCCTACGAGCAGTACTTC. The V call is TRBV7-2, the J call TRBJ2-7; no firm D call. The CDR3 covers 14 residues. The V gene lost 5 bases and the J gene lost 0 bases, with 11 bases spanning the gap. CDR1 is SGHTA and CDR2 is FQGNSA in the germline V gene. The whole variable domain, remainder taken from reference TRBV7-2 and TRBJ2-7, is GAGVSQSPSNKVTEKGKDVELRCDPISGHTALYWYRQSLGQGLEFLIYFQGNSAPDKSGLPSDRFSAERTGGSVSTLTIQRTQQEDSAVYLCASSPRGGSYEQYFGPGTRLTVT.

The gene calls are TRBV18 and TRBJ2-2; the D gene is possibly TRBD2 (6 bases). Germline V gene lookup returns CDR1 KGHSH and CDR2 LQKENI. The V end was cut by 6 bases, the J end by 1 base, with 15 bases between. This CDR3 is 16 amino acids long. The CDR3 nucleotides are TGTGCCAGCTCCCTCTTCGGCGGGAAGAACACCGGGGAGCTGTTTTTT. Amino acid sequence: CASSLFGGKNTGELFF.

The chain uses TRBV27 and TRBJ2-1, with 9 nucleotides matching TRBD1. After removal of 6 bases from V and 2 bases from J, the junction contained 5 bases not matched to a gene. The germline V gene encodes CDR1 MNHEY and CDR2 SMNVEV (reference sequence). CDR3 length: 15 residues. The CDR3 region is CASRARQGAYNEQFF. The CDR3 region has the DNA TGTGCCAGCAGGGCGCGACAGGGGGCCTACAATGAGCAGTTCTTC.